These 10 T cell receptor beta chains originate from one sample sequenced in a study of blood T cell repertoires in COVID-19 (dated by TCRdb to 2018 to 2021). Library creation used the immunoSEQ multiplex PCR assay. This is the immuneACCESS table as TCRdb keeps it, with only in-frame sequences that have V and J called. A part of the clones is gone; compared with another copy, unresolved V genes explain less than half, and the rest is unexplained. For this sample there are 95,000 to 100,000 clones; 85% to 95% appear just once. Clones ranked in the top ten supply approximately 5.4% of the sample. The sample consisted of peripheral blood. The origin of the receptors is a man aged 45 to 65 with active COVID-19.

The V and J genes are TRBV28 and TRBJ1-4, with TRBD1 identical over 8 bases. J gave up 3 bases and V 4 bases, and 7 bases lay outside the gene matches. This CDR3 spans 16 amino acids. Germline CDR1 reads MDHEN; CDR2 reads SYDVKM. The CDR3 DNA follows: TGTGCCAGCAGTTCCCCCTCGACAGGGGCTAATGAAAAACTGTTTTTT. Its protein product is CASSSPSTGANEKLFF.

The CDR3 DNA reads TGTGCCAGCAGCTCCTCCGGGACAGGGGGGAGCACTGAAGCTTTCTTT. As protein: CASSSSGTGGSTEAFF. V gene TRBV7-8 combines with J gene TRBJ1-1; 11 bases line up with TRBD1. V trimming: 4 bases; J trimming: 4 bases; junction bases outside the gene matches: 8. The germline V gene encodes CDR1 SGHVS and CDR2 FQNEAQ. The length of the CDR3 is 16 residues.

The CDR3 loop is CASSLDADEAFF. For the CDR3, the DNA is TGCGCCAGCAGCTTGGATGCAGATGAAGCTTTCTTT. V is TRBV5-1 and J is TRBJ1-1; D unclear. Germline assignment: CDR1 SGHRS and CDR2 YFSETQ. V was cut by 0 bases and J by 7 bases, with 7 bases left in between. The CDR3 is made up of 12 amino acids.

The rearrangement joins TRBV28 to TRBJ1-5; D is perhaps TRBD1 (6 bases). This CDR3 region has 14 residues. Per germline, CDR1 MDHEN and CDR2 SYDVKM. The ends were cut back, 3 bases at V and 7 bases at J, with 13 bases in the middle. The CDR3 DNA reads TGTGCCAGCAGTTTGATGGGGGCGAGGCAGCCCCAGCATTTT. This gives the protein CASSLMGARQPQHF.

The J gene is TRBJ2-2, the V gene TRBV18, with D perhaps TRBD2 (6 bases). Germline V gives CDR1 KGHSH, CDR2 LQKENI. Trimming took 3 bases from V and 3 from J, leaving 11 bases between them. This CDR3 contains 15 residues. This CDR3 reads CASSPAGLDTGELFF. Written as DNA, the CDR3 is TGTGCCAGCTCACCCGCGGGACTTGACACCGGGGAGCTGTTTTTT.

The chain has TRBV5-1 and TRBJ1-1; 7 bases match TRBD1. Germline V lookup: CDR1 SGHRS, CDR2 YFSETQ. The trim removed 3 bases at V and 1 base at J, leaving 9 bases unmatched. The CDR3 spans 16 residues. The CDR3 reads CASSSYQQGPNTEAFF. Written as DNA, the CDR3 is TGCGCCAGCAGCTCCTATCAACAGGGGCCGAACACTGAAGCTTTCTTT.

This clone has just one count. The rearrangement joins TRBV28 to TRBJ2-3, with D perhaps matching TRBD2 (5 bases). The CDR3 loop spans 15 amino acids. V lost 5 bases and J lost 1, with 13 bases in between. Germline V CDR1 and CDR2: MDHEN, SYDVKM. The CDR3 DNA sequence: TGTGCCAGCAGTCGACCTAAGCGGCGCACAGATACGCAGTATTTT. It translates to CASSRPKRRTDTQYF.

The rearrangement uses TRBV30 and TRBJ1-6; D is ambiguous. CDR3 length: 13 residues. Germline V gives CDR1 GTSNPN, CDR2 SVGIG (reference sequence). Trimming shortened V by 2 bases and J by 9 bases, and 11 bases separated the two germline ends. The chain's CDR3 is CAWSLQKLSPLHF. CDR3 sequence (DNA): TGTGCCTGGAGTCTACAGAAACTTTCACCCCTCCACTTT.

The chain carries TRBV7-2 and TRBJ1-2; D gene unclear. Trimming removed 5 bases from V and 4 bases from J, with 17 bases in between. The CDR3 has 15 amino acids. Germline CDR1 SGHTA, CDR2 FQGNSA. CDR3: CASSPRTGSPYGYTF. CDR3 sequence (DNA): TGTGCCAGCAGCCCCCGAACCGGGTCGCCCTATGGCTACACCTTC.

The genes are TRBV11-2 and TRBJ2-1; D may be TRBD1 (6 bases). V was cut by 5 bases and J by 7 bases, with 15 bases left in between. The CDR3 sequence is 14 residues long. Germline CDR1 and CDR2: SGHAT and FQNNGV. The DNA of the CDR3 is TGTGCCAGCAGCGCACATCAGCAGGGGAATGAGCAGTTCTTC. This sequence encodes CASSAHQQGNEQFF.